The present T cell receptor beta chain was sequenced within a study of T-cell memory formation after mild COVID-19. UMIs and sample barcodes were carried by the TCR alpha and TCR beta cDNA libraries that 5'RACE produced using constant-segment primers. TCRdb re-called the 5' RACE reads through MiXCR, storing one row per CDR3 protein. The sample holds 190,000 or so distinct CDR3 sequences, over 20% seen once. CDR1 SGHVS and CDR2 FNYEAQ come from the germline V gene. V shed 5 bases and J 5 bases; nucleotides not matched to a gene: 4. The CDR3 is 15 amino acids. The chain employs TRBV7-6 and TRBJ2-7, with 15 bases that match TRBD2. Sequenced material: PBMCs or a T cell subset sorted from them (not recorded which). The sequence derives from an adult woman who had mild COVID-19 (a few samples of this study predate the infection). Cell type and time point are not known. Written as DNA, the CDR3 is TGTGCCAGCAGCGTGGGACTAGCGGGAGGCCACGAGCAGTACTTC. Its protein product is CASSVGLAGGHEQYF.